This T cell receptor (beta chain) was retrieved from a study of shared T cell receptors in the human thymus. The repertoire was sequenced with immunoSEQ multiplex PCR; TCRdb's copy has only in-frame clones and lacks some. The data contain more than 550,000 clones, 80% to 90% of them singletons. Germline V gene data show CDR1 as PRHDT and CDR2 as FYEKMQ (reference sequence). V shed 4 bases and J shed 3 bases, with 3 bases lying between them. This CDR3 has 11 residues. In addition, the sample was reused for a study of human thymus T cells. That report notes: Infants, healthy and Finnish, who were having corrective surgery for congenital heart defects served as donors. Thymic material originated from resections removed in the course of corrective heart surgery. Thymic and blood repertoires seemed to show skewed V and J gene use. There were highly overlapping thymic repertoires among unrelated individuals, as related research reported.

The source material was thymocytes. The chain employs TRBV13 and TRBJ2-5; no definite D call. The TCR was taken from a girl under three years old with a congenital heart defect. CDR3 DNA sequence: TGTGCCAGCAGCTCTAAAGAGACCCAGTACTTC. Amino acids: CASSSKETQYF.